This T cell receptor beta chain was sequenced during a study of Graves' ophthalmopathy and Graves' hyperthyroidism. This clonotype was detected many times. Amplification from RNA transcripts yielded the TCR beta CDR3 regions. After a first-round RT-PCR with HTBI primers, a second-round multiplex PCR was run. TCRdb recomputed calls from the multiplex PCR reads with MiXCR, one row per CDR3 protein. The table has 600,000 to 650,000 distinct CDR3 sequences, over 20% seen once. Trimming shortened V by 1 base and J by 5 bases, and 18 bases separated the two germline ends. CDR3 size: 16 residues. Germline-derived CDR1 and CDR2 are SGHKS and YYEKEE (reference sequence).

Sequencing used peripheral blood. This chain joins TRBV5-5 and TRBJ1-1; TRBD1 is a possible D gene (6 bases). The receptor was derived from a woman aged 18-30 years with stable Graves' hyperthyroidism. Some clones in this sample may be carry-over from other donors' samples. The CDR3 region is CASSLMARGGGTEAFF. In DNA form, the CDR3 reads TGTGCCAGCAGCTTGATGGCGAGGGGGGGCGGGACTGAAGCTTTCTTT. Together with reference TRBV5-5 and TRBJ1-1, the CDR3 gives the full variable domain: DAGVTQSPTHLIKTRGQQVTLRCSPISGHKSVSWYQQVLGQGPQFIFQYYEKEERGRGNFPDRFSARQFPNYSSELNVNALLLGDSALYLCASSLMARGGGTEAFFGQGTRLTVV.